This record looks at one T cell receptor beta chain sequence and its context. Trimming took 8 bases from V and 8 from J; bases not matched to a gene: 11. The CDR3 length is 14 residues. Germline V gene lookup returns CDR1 SQVTM and CDR2 ANQGSEA. Each cDNA molecule in the library carried unique molecular identifiers. Original processing notes: A per-sample median of about 100,000 TCRs was observed, with counts ranging from about 23,224 to 700,000. TCRdb redid the calling of the RACE reads with MiXCR, one entry per CDR3 protein. V and J calls and clone size were set by TCRdb, not the authors. In the table there are about 90,000 distinct CDR3 sequences, roughly a tenth of which are singletons. Sample time point: patch test 3, about 24 weeks after DPC sensitization. Treatment denoted: therapeutic diphenylcyclopropenone sensitization with weekly scalp DPC. The sample is drawn from a study of human T cells and chemical hapten exposure. Study-level background: Chiefly female patients presented with alopecia areata, totalis or universalis.

The specimen comprised whole blood, sampled in connection with sensitization to the hapten diphenylcyclopropenone (DPC). The rearrangement uses TRBV29-1 and TRBJ1-4; TRBD1 aligns across 10 bases. This receptor was identified in a woman aged 30 to 39 with alopecia areata. Some clones in this sample may be carry-over from other donors' samples. The CDR3 nucleotides read TGCAGCCCCGGCCCGGACAGGGGGGGAGAAAAACTGTTTTTT. Protein product: CSPGPDRGGEKLFF.